The clone carrying this T cell receptor (beta chain) turned up a few times. This sample was taken from a study of T cells after yellow fever vaccination. The CDR3 has 15 amino acids. Trimming pared 5 bases from V and 3 bases from J, leaving 14 bases between. In germline, CDR1 is LNHDA, CDR2 SQIVND (reference sequence). TCRdb passed the 5' RACE reads through MiXCR, listing each CDR3 protein once. This table has hundreds of thousands of distinct CDR3 sequences, around 3.6% appearing once. The sample was PBMCs, taken on the day of the yellow fever booster vaccination. The chain combines TRBV19 with TRBJ2-4; TRBD1 might be the D (6 bases). The receptor's source is a man younger than 35 who received the YFV17D yellow fever vaccine. DNA of the CDR3: TGTGCCAGTAGTTTGTTATCGACAGGCAAAAACATTCAGTACTTC. Its translation: CASSLLSTGKNIQYF.